Given below is one TCR beta chain in context. The CDR3 runs to 16 residues. V was shortened by 0 bases and J by 10 bases, with 19 bases between the two germline ends. Germline V gives CDR1 MNHEY, CDR2 SVGAGI. A J-beta primer mix and a sample-barcoded 5' primer were used in a second PCR of roughly 6 to 11 cycles. From the 5' RACE reads, TCRdb called clonotypes with MiXCR, one entry per CDR3 protein. Counted here are about 1,600,000 distinct CDR3 sequences, roughly 40% occurring once; the ten biggest clones make up 7.9%. The entry originates in a study of blood T cells in healthy people across ages. The sequence derives from a woman between 18 and 29 years old in good health. The sequencing input was blood. The chain has TRBV6-5 and TRBJ2-1; D is uncertain. The CDR3 loop is CASSYSELFNPREQFF. The CDR3 bases are TGTGCCAGCAGTTACTCGGAGCTGTTTAATCCTAGGGAGCAGTTCTTC.